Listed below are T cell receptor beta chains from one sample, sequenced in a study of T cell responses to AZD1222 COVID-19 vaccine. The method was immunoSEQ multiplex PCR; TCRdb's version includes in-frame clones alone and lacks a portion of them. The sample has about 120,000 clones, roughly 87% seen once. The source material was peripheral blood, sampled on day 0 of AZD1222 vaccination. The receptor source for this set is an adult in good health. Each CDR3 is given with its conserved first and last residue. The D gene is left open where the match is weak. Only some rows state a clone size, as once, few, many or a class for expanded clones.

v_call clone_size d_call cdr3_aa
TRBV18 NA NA CASSPPPGQNTEAFF
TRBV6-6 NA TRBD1 CASRPTGGKNEQYF
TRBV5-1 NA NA CASSLGGANEKLFF
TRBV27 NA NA CASSLSGYSYEQYF
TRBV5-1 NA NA CASSLDSLTEAFF
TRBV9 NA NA CASSALTVRGHGYTF
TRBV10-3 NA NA CAISERAGNIEAFF
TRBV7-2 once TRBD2 CASSSTTSGIMWTGELFF
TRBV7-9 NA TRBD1 CASSPPGQVLFF
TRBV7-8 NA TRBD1 CASRDRASAGELFF
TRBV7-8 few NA CASSSGWLGEQYF
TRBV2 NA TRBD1 CAVTGGAGNQPQHF
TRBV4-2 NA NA CASSQDWQGDLFF
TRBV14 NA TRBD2 CASSPLGLAGEQYF
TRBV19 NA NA CASSIVGENAQYF
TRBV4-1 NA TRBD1 CASSQPTGGSNQPQHF
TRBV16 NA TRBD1 CASSPSGTGVTEAFF
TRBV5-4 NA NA CASSWRWQTNTEAFF
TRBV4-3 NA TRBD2 CASSLWASGGAGNEQFF
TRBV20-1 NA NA CSARANTEAFF
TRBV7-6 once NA CASSQNGGQPQHF
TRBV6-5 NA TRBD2 CASSKLAGGTYEQYF
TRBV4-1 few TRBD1 CASSQVPPGQGDGYTF
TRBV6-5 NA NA CASSYSKGSYGYTF
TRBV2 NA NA CASSPTGRNSPLHF
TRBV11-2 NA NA CASSLNAYEQYF
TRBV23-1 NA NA CASVTPSANYEQYF
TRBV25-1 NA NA CASSDPDSAYNSPLHF
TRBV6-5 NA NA CASTLWSNYGYTF
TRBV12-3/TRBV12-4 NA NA CASSSWGVEQYF
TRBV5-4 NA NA CASSLAKSETQYF
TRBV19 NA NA CASWGVSNQPQHF
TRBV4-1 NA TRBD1 CASSHLGQGETQYF
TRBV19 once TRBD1 CASIGGQGNHYGYTF
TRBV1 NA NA CTSSHNRGLNTGELFF
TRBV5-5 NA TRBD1 CASSKWDRGYEQYF
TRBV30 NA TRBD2 CAWSGLAGSTDTQYF
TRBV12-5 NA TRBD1 CASGQSRQGAGETYGYTF
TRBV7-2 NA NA CASSLVWQPPFQETQYF
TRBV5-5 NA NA CASSSRDSTNEKLFF
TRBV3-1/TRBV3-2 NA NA CASSQGDFEGYTF
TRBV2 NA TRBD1 CASSGGSDTQYF
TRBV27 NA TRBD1 CASSLTTGDGYTF
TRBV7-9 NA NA CASSLDGPEQYF
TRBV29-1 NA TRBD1 CSAREGAGGYTF
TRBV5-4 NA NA CASSPLPLGGYTF
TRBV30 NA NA CAWSEGTGNEQYF
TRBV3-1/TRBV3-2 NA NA CASSHDSSGNTIYF
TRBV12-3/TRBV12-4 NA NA CASSLMSSEAFF
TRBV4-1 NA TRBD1 CASRGTGSTNQPQHF
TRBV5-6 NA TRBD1 CASSSGQGGYHTISYEQYF
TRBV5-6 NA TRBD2 CASSLAGGASRETQYF
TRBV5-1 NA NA CASSLQGTDTQYF
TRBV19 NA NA CASSMGHGGRRYEQYF